The sequence of this T cell receptor (beta chain) was determined in a study of blood T cell repertoires in COVID-19. About the research overall: PBMCs, B-cell-depleted T cells, or T cells were the source of the cDNA or gDNA that made up the material.

Germline V gene sequence: CDR1 LGHNT, CDR2 FRNRAP. With 6 bases removed from V and 1 base from J, the gap between germline ends came to 10 bases. This CDR3 spans 14 amino acids. Cohorts were determined from participant-reported clinical history. Cohort 3 recovered donors had two negative PCRs, clearance, or symptom resolution. Clones were read by immunoSEQ multiplex PCR, and TCRdb kept only the in-frame ones, dropping some. Of some 160,000 clones listed, around 89% were seen once; the top ten hold approximately 7%. J is TRBJ1-5 and V is TRBV12-5; maybe TRBD1 (5 bases). This clonotype was obtained from a woman between 45 and 65 years old who had recovered from COVID-19. Sequenced sample: PBMCs or T cells enriched from blood (not recorded which). This CDR3 reads CASGTGGSNQPQHF. In nucleotides, the CDR3 is TGTGCTAGTGGGACCGGGGGAAGCAATCAGCCCCAGCATTTT.